This is a list of T cell receptor beta chains from one sample in a study of blood T cell repertoires in COVID-19. TCRdb keeps only in-frame clones here, not all; method: immunoSEQ multiplex PCR. The sample holds roughly 230,000 clones, 75% to 85% seen once. Sequenced: peripheral blood. The receptors shown here come from a human donor in a cohort sampled during active COVID-19. The conserved cysteine and the conserved F or W are not part of the CDR3 here.

cdr3_length v_call cdr3_aa
12 TRBV3-1/TRBV3-2 ASSRGFNNEKLF
13 TRBV5-1 ASSTQGTANYEQY
12 TRBV5-1 ASSSGTGFHGYT
12 TRBV6-5 ASTDPTRRGEQY
10 TRBV5-1 ASRVGQGEQY
14 TRBV15 ATSTRGQGYLSAQH
12 TRBV5-1 ASSFDTDYNEQF
12 TRBV19 ASSIGRASYEQY
11 TRBV19 ATSVRGNTEAF
11 TRBV7-9 ASSLEGVYGYT
12 TRBV19 ASSATGERETQY
14 TRBV28 ASSLMAGGRNNEQF
12 TRBV4-2 ASSPAGQGSEQY
11 TRBV13 ASSWARQETQY
12 TRBV3-1/TRBV3-2 ASSHERGSYEQY
12 TRBV7-2 ASSPGTERETQY
8 TRBV29-1 SVVEIKAF
13 TRBV28 ASSPSGGLGDGYT
9 TRBV20-1 SAERASLAF
12 TRBV6-5 ASSYYGRVAEQY
11 TRBV19 AGSRDRNQPQH
12 TRBV27 ASTMRHDTDTQY
13 TRBV19 ASSILGTPTYEQY
12 TRBV5-8 ASAPGQGYNEQF
13 TRBV11-2 ASSSLAGIGNTIY
15 TRBV5-4 ASSLRDPNREGQPQH
11 TRBV19 ASTSQGRYGYT
10 TRBV28 ASSFLTDTQY
10 TRBV11-2 ASSLQGVEQF